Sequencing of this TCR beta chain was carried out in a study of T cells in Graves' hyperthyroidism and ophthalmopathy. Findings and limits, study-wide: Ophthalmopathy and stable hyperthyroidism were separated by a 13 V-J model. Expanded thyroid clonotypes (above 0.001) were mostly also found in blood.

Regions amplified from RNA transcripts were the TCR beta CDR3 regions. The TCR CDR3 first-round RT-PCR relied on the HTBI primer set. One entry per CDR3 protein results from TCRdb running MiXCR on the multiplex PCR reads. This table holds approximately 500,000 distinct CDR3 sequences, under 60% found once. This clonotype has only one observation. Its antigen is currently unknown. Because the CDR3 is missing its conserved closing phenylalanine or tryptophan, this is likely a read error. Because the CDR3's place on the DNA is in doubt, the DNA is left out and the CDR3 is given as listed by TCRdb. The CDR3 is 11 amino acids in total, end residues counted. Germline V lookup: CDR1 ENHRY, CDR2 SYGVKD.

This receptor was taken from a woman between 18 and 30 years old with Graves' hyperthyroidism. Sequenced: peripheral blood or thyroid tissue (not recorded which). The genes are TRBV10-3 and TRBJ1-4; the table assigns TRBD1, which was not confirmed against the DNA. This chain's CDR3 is CAISESSGQGS.